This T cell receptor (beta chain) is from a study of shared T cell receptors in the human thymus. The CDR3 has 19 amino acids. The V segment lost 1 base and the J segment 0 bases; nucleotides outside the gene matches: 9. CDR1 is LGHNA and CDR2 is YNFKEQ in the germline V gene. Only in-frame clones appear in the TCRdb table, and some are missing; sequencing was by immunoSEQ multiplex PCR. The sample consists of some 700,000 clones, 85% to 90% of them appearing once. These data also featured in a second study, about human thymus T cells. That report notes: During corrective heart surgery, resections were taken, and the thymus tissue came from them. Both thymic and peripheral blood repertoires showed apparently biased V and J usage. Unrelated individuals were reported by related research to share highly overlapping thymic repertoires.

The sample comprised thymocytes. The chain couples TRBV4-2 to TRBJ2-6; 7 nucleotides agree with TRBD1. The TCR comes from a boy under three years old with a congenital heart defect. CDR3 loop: CASSQVRTGTSSGANVLTF. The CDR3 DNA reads TGTGCCAGCAGCCAAGTTAGGACAGGCACTAGCTCTGGGGCCAACGTCCTGACTTTC.